Presented here are 28 T cell receptor beta chains from one specimen sequenced in a study of T-cell reconstitution after alpha-beta-depleted transplantation in children. The library targeted TCRbeta and was prepared with unique molecular identifiers. TCRdb itself ran the PCR reads through MiXCR, one entry per CDR3 protein. The sample has 40,000 to 55,000 distinct CDR3 sequences, about 9.3% seen once; the top ten hold 25% to 30%. Sequenced here: PBMCs, mostly from graft donor cells, sampled 60 days after TCRalphabeta/CD19-depleted stem cell transplant. The receptors stem from a male patient aged 2-10 years who had a stem cell transplant for chronic granulomatous disease, so the T cells may come from the graft donor.

This clonotype was seen ten or more times. The chain uses TRBV20-1 and TRBJ2-7; no clear D. This CDR3 contains 15 residues. Germline V gene lookup returns CDR1 DFQATT and CDR2 SNEGSKA (reference sequence). Trimming stripped 0 bases from V and 5 bases from J, with 17 bases between. The CDR3 loop is CSARDRAAWADEQYF. Here the CDR3 DNA reads TGCAGTGCTAGAGATAGGGCGGCCTGGGCCGACGAGCAGTACTTC.

Ten or more counts support this clonotype. The J gene is TRBJ2-1, the V gene TRBV7-9; 10 bases are a match to TRBD2. J lost 2 bases, V lost 5 bases, and 6 bases had no gene match. The CDR3 is made up of 16 amino acids. The germline V gene encodes CDR1 SEHNR and CDR2 FQNEAQ (reference sequence). CDR3 sequence reads: CASSPLAGGTYNEQFF. CDR3 coding DNA: TGTGCCAGCAGCCCATTAGCGGGAGGCACCTACAATGAGCAGTTCTTC.

This chain links TRBV7-3 with TRBJ2-1, with 10 bases matching TRBD2. In germline, CDR1 is SGHTA, CDR2 FQGTGA. With V trimmed by 4 bases and J by 9 bases, 21 bases remained unmatched. The CDR3 is made up of 19 amino acids. The CDR3 DNA follows: TGTGCCAGCAGCTCCTTAGCCCCCCTACTAGCGGGAAGAACAAGTGAGCAGTTCTTC. This gives the protein CASSSLAPLLAGRTSEQFF.

Ten or more counts support this clonotype. The rearrangement uses TRBV2 and TRBJ2-7, with TRBD1 matching over 7 bases. The V and J ends lost 6 bases and 1 base, in that order; junction bases with no gene match: 3. Germline loops: CDR1 SNHLY, CDR2 FYNNEI. The CDR3 extends over 13 amino acids. The CDR3 bases are TGTGCCAGCAGAGAGGACAGGTCCTACGAGCAGTACTTC. Translating gives CASREDRSYEQYF.

This clonotype was counted ten times or more. V gene TRBV29-1 combines with J gene TRBJ2-3, with D possibly matching TRBD1 (5 bases). Germline CDR1 reads SQVTM; CDR2 reads ANQGSEA. This CDR3 is built from 12 residues. The V and J ends lost 3 bases and 5 bases respectively, with 9 bases between them. CDR3 coding DNA: TGCAGCGTTGATCGTAGGGGAGATACGCAGTATTTT. Protein: CSVDRRGDTQYF.

This clonotype was counted at least ten times. This chain links TRBV30 with TRBJ2-1; 13 nucleotides align to TRBD2. Germline lookup yields CDR1 GTSNPN and CDR2 SVGIG (reference sequence). V was pared by 2 bases and J by 9 bases, with 7 bases of the junction left unmatched. The CDR3 has 15 residues. The CDR3 spells CAWSIGLAGVSEQFF. For the CDR3, the DNA is TGTGCCTGGAGTATTGGACTAGCGGGAGTATCTGAGCAGTTCTTC. Combining the CDR3 with reference TRBV30 and TRBJ2-1 gives the whole variable domain SQTIHQWPATLVQPVGSPLSLECTVEGTSNPNLYWYRQAAGRGLQLLFYSVGIGQISSEVPQNLSASRPQDRQFILSSKKLLLSDSGFYLCAWSIGLAGVSEQFFGPGTRLTVL.

This clonotype was seen more than once but under ten times. The junction does not match germline at one end; this may be a read error. The chain joins TRBV9 to TRBJ2-5; 12 nucleotides line up with TRBD2. The CDR3 extends over 13 amino acids. Germline-derived CDR1 and CDR2 are SGDLS and YYNGEE. The DNA of the CDR3 is TGTGCCAGCAGCGCCCGACTAGCGGGGGTTCCAAGCTTC. This encodes CASSARLAGVPSF.

This clonotype was counted at least ten times. The chain joins TRBV6-1 to TRBJ1-2; 8 bases match TRBD1. V trimming: 6 bases; J trimming: 4 bases; junction bases outside the gene matches: 7. There are 14 residues in the CDR3. Germline assignment: CDR1 MNHNS and CDR2 SASEGT. CDR3 DNA sequence: TGTGCCAGCAGCCCGGGACAGGAGATCTATGGCTACACCTTC. Its protein product is CASSPGQEIYGYTF.

The V gene is TRBV20-1, the J gene TRBJ2-5; TRBD1 matches 7 bases. After removal of 3 bases from V and 2 bases from J, the junction contained 6 bases not matched to a gene. The CDR3 is 14 amino acids. From germline, CDR1 is DFQATT and CDR2 SNEGSKA (reference sequence). This chain's CDR3 is CSARLGTAQETQYF. The CDR3 nucleotides read TGCAGTGCTAGGCTCGGGACAGCACAAGAGACCCAGTACTTC.

This clonotype showed up many times. This chain links TRBV7-2 with TRBJ1-2; 7 bases align to TRBD1. Germline V CDR1 and CDR2: SGHTA, FQGNSA. The CDR3 extends over 14 amino acids. Germline trimming cut 2 bases from V and 3 bases from J; bases unmatched to any gene: 3. The DNA for the CDR3 is TGTGCCAGCAGCTTAACGGGACAGTACTATGGCTACACCTTC. The encoded protein is CASSLTGQYYGYTF.

This clonotype was counted many times. The V and J genes are TRBV5-5 and TRBJ2-1, with TRBD2 matching 7 bases. The V gene's germline CDR1 is SGHKS and CDR2 YYEKEE (reference sequence). Trimming removed 4 bases from V and 4 bases from J; junction bases left unmatched: 5. This CDR3 has 14 residues. Here the CDR3 DNA reads TGTGCCAGCAGCGCAGGACTAGTTTACAATGAGCAGTTCTTC. Its protein is CASSAGLVYNEQFF. The variable domain in full, with the rest retrieved from reference TRBV5-5 and TRBJ2-1, is DAGVTQSPTHLIKTRGQQVTLRCSPISGHKSVSWYQQVLGQGPQFIFQYYEKEERGRGNFPDRFSARQFPNYSSELNVNALLLGDSALYLCASSAGLVYNEQFFGPGTRLTVL.

This clonotype was seen at least ten times. J is TRBJ1-1 and V is TRBV9, with D unclear. Germline CDR1 and CDR2: SGDLS and YYNGEE. The V end lost 4 bases, the J end lost 6 bases, and 10 bases lay between the germline ends. This CDR3 has 12 residues. CDR3 region: CASSPAAPEAFF. The CDR3 coding sequence is TGTGCCAGCAGCCCCGCCGCCCCTGAAGCTTTCTTT.

This clonotype was observed at least ten times. This rearrangement joins TRBV20-1 to TRBJ2-3; 8 nucleotides agree with TRBD2. Germline V gene sequence: CDR1 DFQATT, CDR2 SNEGSKA (reference sequence). The V and J ends lost 0 bases and 4 bases, in that order; junction bases with no gene match: 6. This CDR3 has 15 amino acids. CDR3 in DNA: TGCAGTGCTAGAGATCCGGGACTAGATTCAGATACGCAGTATTTT. It translates to CSARDPGLDSDTQYF.

This clonotype was counted between two and nine times. V and J are TRBV7-2 and TRBJ2-1; possible D gene TRBD1, 6 bases. Trimming took off 3 bases at V and 5 bases at J, with 14 bases between the two ends. CDR1 is SGHTA and CDR2 is FQGNSA in the germline V gene. The CDR3 is 15 residues long. The CDR3, as DNA: TGTGCCAGCAGCTTTTGGCAGGGGCCGAACAATGAGCAGTTCTTC. Translated: CASSFWQGPNNEQFF.

This clonotype was picked up many times. The J gene is TRBJ2-7, the V gene TRBV7-2; TRBD2 aligns across 7 bases. CDR1 is SGHTA and CDR2 is FQGNSA in the germline V gene. V was clipped by 6 bases and J by 3 bases; unmatched bases: 14. The CDR3 totals 16 residues. In DNA form, the CDR3 reads TGTGCCAGCAGGGGATACCCAATTGGGGGGGTCTACGAGCAGTACTTC. This gives the protein CASRGYPIGGVYEQYF.

Ten or more counts support this clonotype. This chain connects TRBV28 to TRBJ2-1, with D possibly being TRBD2 (6 bases). The germline CDR1 and CDR2 sequences are MDHEN and SYDVKM. This CDR3 is 15 amino acids long. The V gene lost 5 bases and the J gene lost 4 bases, with 15 bases spanning the gap. In DNA, the CDR3 is TGTGCCAGCAGTCCGGCGGGGCGGGCATACAATGAGCAGTTCTTC. It encodes CASSPAGRAYNEQFF. Filled out from reference TRBV28 and TRBJ2-1, the complete variable domain reads DVKVTQSSRYLVKRTGEKVFLECVQDMDHENMFWYRQDPGLGLRLIYFSYDVKMKEKGDIPEGYSVSREKKERFSLILESASTNQTSMYLCASSPAGRAYNEQFFGPGTRLTVL.

The chain joins TRBV20-1 to TRBJ2-3, with D tentatively TRBD1 or TRBD2 (5 bases each). CDR1 is DFQATT, CDR2 SNEGSKA, per germline (reference sequence). Deletions cut 5 bases from V and 4 bases from J, with 25 bases between. The CDR3 is 17 amino acids. CDR3 bases: TGCAGTGCTGGGCGGACTGGGAGCGCCCCCAGGGCAGATACGCAGTATTTT. This sequence encodes CSAGRTGSAPRADTQYF.

Many counts were recorded for this clonotype. This chain uses TRBV7-2 with TRBJ2-2; tentative D call: TRBD2 (5 bases). Trimming pared 2 bases from V and 4 bases from J, leaving 8 bases between. The CDR3 length is 14 residues. Germline values: CDR1 SGHTA, CDR2 FQGNSA. The DNA for the CDR3 is TGTGCCAGCAGCTTAAGGGCGGGCACCGGGGAGCTGTTTTTT. Its protein is CASSLRAGTGELFF.

The rearrangement uses TRBV6-5 and TRBJ2-2; D remains unclear. Trimming cost V 0 bases and J 5 bases, with 13 bases left between them. The CDR3 extends over 16 amino acids. Germline V lookup: CDR1 MNHEY, CDR2 SVGAGI. For the CDR3, the DNA is TGTGCCAGCAGTTACTCTAGCCTAGATTGGACCGGGGAGCTGTTTTTT. The encoded protein is CASSYSSLDWTGELFF.

This clonotype appeared many times. This may be a read error: a much more frequent sequence differs by one nucleotide. This CDR3 reads CASSRVLNYDYTF. The DNA of the CDR3 is TGTGCCAGCAGCAGAGTCCTTAACTATGACTACACCTTC. V usage is TRBV7-2 and J usage is TRBJ1-2; D gene uncertain. CDR3 length: 13 residues. Germline-derived CDR1 and CDR2 are SGHTA and FQGNSA.

This clonotype has at least ten counts. The CDR3 sequence is CASSLGLAGFNEQYF. Written as DNA, the CDR3 is TGTGCCAGCAGCTTGGGCCTAGCGGGATTCAACGAGCAGTACTTC. The rearrangement links TRBV5-5 to TRBJ2-7; 9 bases are a match to TRBD2. V lost 0 bases to trimming and J lost 5 bases; unmatched junction nucleotides: 6. The CDR3 runs to 15 residues. Germline V lookup: CDR1 SGHKS, CDR2 YYEKEE (reference sequence). Combining the CDR3 with reference TRBV5-5 and TRBJ2-7 gives the whole variable domain DAGVTQSPTHLIKTRGQQVTLRCSPISGHKSVSWYQQVLGQGPQFIFQYYEKEERGRGNFPDRFSARQFPNYSSELNVNALLLGDSALYLCASSLGLAGFNEQYFGPGTRLTVT.

This clonotype was seen a few times. The V gene is TRBV20-1, the J gene TRBJ1-5; 10 nucleotides line up with TRBD1. CDR3 length: 17 residues. Germline CDR1 reads DFQATT; CDR2 reads SNEGSKA (reference sequence). V was clipped by 1 base and J by 6 bases; unmatched bases: 12. The DNA for the CDR3 is TGCAGTGCTAGAGTCGGCATTGGGGACAGGGGACTTCAGCCCCAGCATTTT. Its translation is CSARVGIGDRGLQPQHF.

This clonotype was recorded many times. The gene calls are TRBV18 and TRBJ1-2; 8 nucleotides match TRBD1. Germline values: CDR1 KGHSH, CDR2 LQKENI. There are 17 residues in the CDR3. V was pared by 3 bases and J by 0 bases, with 9 bases of the junction left unmatched. CDR3 sequence: CASSPPGQATANYGYTF. The CDR3 nucleotides read TGTGCCAGCTCACCCCCGGGACAGGCGACCGCTAACTATGGCTACACCTTC.

This clonotype was seen a handful of times. This chain's CDR3 is CSATGAGTEAFF. The DNA of the CDR3 is TGCAGCGCTACAGGGGCTGGCACTGAAGCTTTCTTT. The rearrangement joins TRBV29-1 to TRBJ1-1; 7 bases fit TRBD1. The CDR3 totals 12 residues. V lost 7 bases to trimming and J lost 4 bases; unmatched junction nucleotides: 6. Germline values: CDR1 SQVTM, CDR2 ANQGSEA.

V and J are TRBV20-1 and TRBJ2-7; D is unclear. This CDR3 contains 12 residues. V was cut by 3 bases and J by 7 bases, with 13 bases left in between. CDR1 DFQATT and CDR2 SNEGSKA come from the germline V gene (reference sequence). Written as DNA, the CDR3 is TGCAGTGCTAGCTACGGGCCGAGGGAGCAGTACTTC. It is translated as CSASYGPREQYF.

The rearrangement links TRBV6-1 to TRBJ1-1; D might be TRBD1 (6 bases). V lost 4 bases and J 5 bases, leaving 20 bases between the germline ends. This CDR3 contains 16 residues. Germline assignment: CDR1 MNHNS and CDR2 SASEGT. The CDR3 loop reads CASSVPGGGGATEAFF. The CDR3 DNA sequence: TGTGCCAGCAGTGTTCCGGGTGGGGGGGGCGCAACTGAAGCTTTCTTT.

The sample holds many counts of this clonotype. The rearrangement joins TRBV7-8 to TRBJ2-7; 7 positions agree with TRBD1. V trimming: 5 bases; J trimming: 0 bases; junction bases outside the gene matches: 4. The length of the CDR3 is 14 residues. Germline CDR1 and CDR2: SGHVS and FQNEAQ. The CDR3 DNA follows: TGTGCCAGCAGCCGACGGGACAGCTCCTACGAGCAGTACTTC. Its translation: CASSRRDSSYEQYF.

In its sample, this clonotype is medium-sized. This chain joins TRBV3-1 and TRBJ2-2; D uncertain. Trimming shortened V by 1 base and J by 6 bases, and 18 bases separated the two germline ends. This CDR3 spans 17 amino acids. The germline gives CDR1 LGHDT, CDR2 YNNKEL (reference sequence). CDR3 in amino acids: CASSQGASFWTPGELFF. The CDR3 DNA reads TGTGCCAGCAGCCAAGGGGCTAGTTTTTGGACGCCCGGGGAGCTGTTTTTT.